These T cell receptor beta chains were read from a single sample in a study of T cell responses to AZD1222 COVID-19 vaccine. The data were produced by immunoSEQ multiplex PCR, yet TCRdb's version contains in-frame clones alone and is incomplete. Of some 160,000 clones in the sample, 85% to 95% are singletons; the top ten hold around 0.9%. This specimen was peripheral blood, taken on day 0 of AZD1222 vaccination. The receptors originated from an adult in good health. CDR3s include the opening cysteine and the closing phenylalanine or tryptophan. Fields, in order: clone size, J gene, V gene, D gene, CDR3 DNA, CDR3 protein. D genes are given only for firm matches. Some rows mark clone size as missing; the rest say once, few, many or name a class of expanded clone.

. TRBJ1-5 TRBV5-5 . TGTGCCAGCAGCATTACAGCGTTAAACACCTTTAGCAATCAGCCCCAGCATTTT CASSITALNTFSNQPQHF
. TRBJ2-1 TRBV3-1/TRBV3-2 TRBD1 TGTGCCAGCAGCCATCACAGGGGGACGAGTTGGGATGAGCAGTTCTTC CASSHHRGTSWDEQFF
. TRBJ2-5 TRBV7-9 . TGTGCCAGCACAGCTGTTCAAGAGACCCAGTACTTC CASTAVQETQYF
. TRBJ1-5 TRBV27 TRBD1 TGTGCCAGCAGTTTAAGTTGGGACAGAAGTCAGCCCCAGCATTTT CASSLSWDRSQPQHF
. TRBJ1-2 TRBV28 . TGTGCCAGCACCCTCTCCTGGCGGGCAAATGGCTACACCTTC CASTLSWRANGYTF
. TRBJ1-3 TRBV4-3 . TGCGCCAGCAGCCAAGCTGACTCTGGAAACACCATATATTTT CASSQADSGNTIYF
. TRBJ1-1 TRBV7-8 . TGTGCCAGCAGCTTCAGATTGAACACTGAAGCTTTCTTT CASSFRLNTEAFF
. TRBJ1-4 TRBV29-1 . TGCAGCGGGGGTTTTCCTAATGAAAAACTGTTTTTT CSGGFPNEKLFF
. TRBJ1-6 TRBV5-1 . TGCGCCAGCAGCTTTTGGGATACCAAAAGCTCCTATAATTCACCCCTCCACTTT CASSFWDTKSSYNSPLHF
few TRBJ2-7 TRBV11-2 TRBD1 TGTGCCAGCAGCTTAGACTACAGGGGCCCCTACGAGCAGTACTTC CASSLDYRGPYEQYF
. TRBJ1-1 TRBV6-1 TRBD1 TGTGCCAGCAGTGACAGGGGGCGCGGTATGAACACTGAAGCTTTCTTT CASSDRGRGMNTEAFF
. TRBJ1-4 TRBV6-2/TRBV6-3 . TGTGCCAGCAGTTACCCTAAAATGGGGAAACTGTTTTTT CASSYPKMGKLFF
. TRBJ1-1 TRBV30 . TGTGCCTGGAGTGTATCCGGGGTGGCTGAAGCTTTCTTT CAWSVSGVAEAFF
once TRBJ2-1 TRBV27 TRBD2 TGTGCCAGCAAAGCCGGAGCGGGGGCCCACAATGAGCAGTTCTTC CASKAGAGAHNEQFF
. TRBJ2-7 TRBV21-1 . TGTGCCAGCAGCCATCCGGGACCGGGGGCACACGAGCAGTACTTC CASSHPGPGAHEQYF
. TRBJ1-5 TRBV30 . TGTGCCTGGGGTCAGCTCAATCAGCCCCAGCATTTT CAWGQLNQPQHF
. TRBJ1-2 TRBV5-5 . TGTGCCAGCAGCTTGGTCGGCCCGGCGGCCTATGGCTACACCTTC CASSLVGPAAYGYTF
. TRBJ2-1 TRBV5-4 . TGTGCCAGCAGCTTGAGCGGCAATGAGCAGTTCTTC CASSLSGNEQFF
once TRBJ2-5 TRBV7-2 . TGTGCCAGCAGCTCGGGGGTGTTTCCCCCAGAGACCCAGTACTTC CASSSGVFPPETQYF
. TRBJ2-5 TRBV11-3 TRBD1 TGTGCCAGCAGCTCAGGGACAGGTGGAGAGGAGACCCAGTACTTC CASSSGTGGEETQYF
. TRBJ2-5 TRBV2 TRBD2 TGTGCCAGCAGTGAGACTAGCGGGGATGAGACCCAGTACTTC CASSETSGDETQYF
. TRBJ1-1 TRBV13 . TGTGCCAGCAGCTTCCATGACTCTGGATGGACTGAAGCTTTCTTT CASSFHDSGWTEAFF
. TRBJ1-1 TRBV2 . TGTGCCAGCAGTGAAGGGGTCAGGGGAGGGGTACGTAATGAAGCTTTCTTT CASSEGVRGGVRNEAFF
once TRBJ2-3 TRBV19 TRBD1 TGTGCCAGTAGTGACAGGGGGCAACCCACAGATACGCAGTATTTT CASSDRGQPTDTQYF
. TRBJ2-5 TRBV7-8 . TGTGCCAGCACCGACAGGACAGTTCGAGAGACCCAGTACTTC CASTDRTVRETQYF
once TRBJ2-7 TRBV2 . TGTGCCAGCAGGGCGGACAGCGACGAGCAGTACTTC CASRADSDEQYF
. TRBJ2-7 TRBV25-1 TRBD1 TGTGCCAGCACCGCAGGGGACAGGGAGGCCTACGAGCAGTACTTC CASTAGDREAYEQYF
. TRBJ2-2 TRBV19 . TGTGCCAGTAGACAGGGGGGGACCGGGGAGCTGTTTTTT CASRQGGTGELFF
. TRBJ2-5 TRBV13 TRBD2 TGTGCCAGCAGGGATACGGGACTAGCGATTGAGACCCAGTACTTC CASRDTGLAIETQYF
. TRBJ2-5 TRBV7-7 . TGTGCTAGCAGCTTAGGAGGGACAGAGCAAGAGACCCAGTACTTC CASSLGGTEQETQYF
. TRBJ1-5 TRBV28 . TGTGCCAGCAGTGGCAATCAGCCCCAGCATTTT CASSGNQPQHF
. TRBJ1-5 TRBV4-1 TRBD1 TGCGCCAGCAGCCACCACAGGGGAAATCAGCCCCAGCATTTT CASSHHRGNQPQHF
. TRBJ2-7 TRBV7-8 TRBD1 TGTGCCAGCAGCCGCACGGACAGGTTCTCCTACGAGCAGTACTTC CASSRTDRFSYEQYF
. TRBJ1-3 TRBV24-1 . TGTGCCACCAGTGATCAACTTGGAAACACCATATATTTT CATSDQLGNTIYF
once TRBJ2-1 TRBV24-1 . TGTGCCACCAGCCAAGGGGTACGCAATGAGCAGTTCTTC CATSQGVRNEQFF
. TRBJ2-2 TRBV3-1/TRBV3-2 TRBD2 TGTGCCAGCAGCCCCCTTATAGCGGGGGCTTTCACCGGGGAGCTGTTTTTT CASSPLIAGAFTGELFF
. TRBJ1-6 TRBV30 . TGTGCCTTGACCCGGGACTATAATTCACCCCTCCACTTT CALTRDYNSPLHF
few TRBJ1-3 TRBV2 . TGTGCCAGCAGTTATATACCTGGAAACACCATATATTTT CASSYIPGNTIYF
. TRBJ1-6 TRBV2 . TGTGCCAGCACCGGGGGGAGTAGGGATTCACCCCTCCACTTT CASTGGSRDSPLHF
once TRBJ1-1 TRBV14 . TGTGCCAGCAGCCGGTTGACAGTGAACACTGAAGCTTTCTTT CASSRLTVNTEAFF
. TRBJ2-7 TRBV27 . TGTGCCAGCAGTTTTTCTATAGACAGAGCCGACTACGAGCAGTACTTC CASSFSIDRADYEQYF
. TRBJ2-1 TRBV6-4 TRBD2 TGTGCCAGCTCGCCTGGTGGCGGGGGTGAGCAGTTCTTC CASSPGGGGEQFF
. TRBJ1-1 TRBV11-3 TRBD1 TGTGCCAGCAGCTTAGATGGACAGGGGGGCGTTATGAACACTGAAGCTTTCTTT CASSLDGQGGVMNTEAFF
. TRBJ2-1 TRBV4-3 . TGCGCCAGCAGCCAAGGAACCGGGCCTCCTCGGAACAATGAGCAGTTCTTC CASSQGTGPPRNNEQFF
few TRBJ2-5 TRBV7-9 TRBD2 TGTGCCAGCAGGACTAGCGGGGGGGAGACCCAGTACTTC CASRTSGGETQYF
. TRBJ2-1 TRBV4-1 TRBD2 TGCGCCAGCAGCCTCACCCTTTTCCTAGGGACTAGCGGGGGCACCGGGCAGTTCTTC CASSLTLFLGTSGGTGQFF
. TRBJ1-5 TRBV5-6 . TGTGCCAGCAGCGCGGAGGGAGGCACTAGGAATCAGCCCCAGCATTTT CASSAEGGTRNQPQHF
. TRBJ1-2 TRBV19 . TGTGCCAGTAGTATAGGCGGCGGGGGAAGTGGTTATGGCTACACCTTC CASSIGGGGSGYGYTF
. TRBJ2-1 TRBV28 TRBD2 TGTGCCAGCGAGACTAGCGGGGGGGCTAATGAGCAGTTCTTC CASETSGGANEQFF
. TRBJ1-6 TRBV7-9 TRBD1 TGTGCCAGCAGCGGGGAGACAGGGGTCTCACCCCTCCACTTT CASSGETGVSPLHF
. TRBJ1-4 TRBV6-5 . TGTGCCAGCGCCCCGGGCGGGGGAGGAGGTGAAAAACTGTTTTTT CASAPGGGGGEKLFF
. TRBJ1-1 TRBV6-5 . TGTGCCAGCACCGGGTTCACTGAAGCTTTCTTT CASTGFTEAFF
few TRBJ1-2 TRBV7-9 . TGTGCCAGCAGCTTCGTCCAAGGATATGGCTACACCTTC CASSFVQGYGYTF